The rows below give T cell receptor beta chains drawn from one sample of a study of blood T cell repertoires in COVID-19. TCRdb keeps only in-frame clones here, not all; method: immunoSEQ multiplex PCR. This sample yields about 210,000 clones, of which about nine tenths are seen a single time; about 4.8% belongs to the top ten. Specimen: peripheral blood. These receptors all come from a woman in her thirties or forties with acute or convalescent COVID-19. The CDR3 runs from the conserved cysteine through the conserved F or W. D genes are given only for firm matches. Not all rows give a size; the values are once, few, many and, for expanded clones, a class.

NA | TRBJ1-1 | TRBV3-1/TRBV3-2 | NA | 14 | TGTGCCAGCAGCGCGGAGACAGTATACACTGAAGCTTTCTTT | CASSAETVYTEAFF
NA | TRBJ1-2 | TRBV11-2 | TRBD1 | 14 | TGTGCCAGCAGCTTAGGAGGGGGCGACTATGGCTACACCTTC | CASSLGGGDYGYTF
NA | TRBJ1-1 | TRBV27 | TRBD1 | 16 | TGTGCCAGCGGAGCCTTTGGGACAGCTTTGAACACTGAAGCTTTCTTT | CASGAFGTALNTEAFF
NA | TRBJ1-1 | TRBV9 | NA | 15 | TGTGCCAGCAGCGTAGCGGCAGGAGGGAACACTGAAGCTTTCTTT | CASSVAAGGNTEAFF
NA | TRBJ1-4 | TRBV6-5 | TRBD1 | 14 | TGTGCCAGCAGACCCGGGACAGTGGATGAAAAACTGTTTTTT | CASRPGTVDEKLFF
NA | TRBJ1-1 | TRBV6-2/TRBV6-3 | NA | 15 | TGTGCCAGCAGTTACTCGACGGGATTGAACACTGAAGCTTTCTTT | CASSYSTGLNTEAFF
NA | TRBJ1-6 | TRBV27 | NA | 14 | TGTGCCAGCAGTTTAGCAGGCTACAATTCACCCCTCCACTTT | CASSLAGYNSPLHF
few | TRBJ1-2 | TRBV29-1 | TRBD1 | 12 | TGCAGCGCCGGACAGGTTAGGACGGGCTACACCTTC | CSAGQVRTGYTF
NA | TRBJ1-2 | TRBV4-1 | NA | 16 | TGCGCCACCACTCCTCGTCCCGGGGTTAGTAACTATGGCTACACCTTC | CATTPRPGVSNYGYTF
NA | TRBJ1-2 | TRBV3-1/TRBV3-2 | TRBD1 | 15 | TGTGCCAGCAGCCAACCTGACAGGGGAGGTTATGGCTACACCTTC | CASSQPDRGGYGYTF
NA | TRBJ2-2 | TRBV2 | TRBD1 | 17 | TGTGCCAGCAGGGACAGGGGGCGGGGCGCGAACACCGGGGAGCTGTTTTTT | CASRDRGRGANTGELFF
NA | TRBJ1-3 | TRBV10-1 | NA | 16 | TGCGCCAGCAGTCCTTCCCACGGGGGAGAGGGAAACACCATATATTTT | CASSPSHGGEGNTIYF
NA | TRBJ1-2 | TRBV6-4 | TRBD1 | 15 | TGTGCCAGCAGTGACTCGGGACAGGGAAACTATGGCTACACCTTC | CASSDSGQGNYGYTF
NA | TRBJ2-5 | TRBV5-5 | NA | 14 | TGTGCCAGCAGCTTTATCAGGGGCCAAGAGACCCAGTACTTC | CASSFIRGQETQYF
NA | TRBJ1-4 | TRBV19 | TRBD1 | 14 | TGTGCCAGTAGTACGGGGACAGTCGGGGAAAAACTGTTTTTT | CASSTGTVGEKLFF
NA | TRBJ1-2 | TRBV14 | TRBD1 | 17 | TGTGCCAGCAGCCGCCTAACCGGACAGGGGGCGCGAAAAGGCTACACCTTC | CASSRLTGQGARKGYTF
NA | TRBJ2-1 | TRBV11-3 | TRBD1 | 15 | TGTGCCAGCAGCCAGGGACAGAGCTCCTACAATGAGCAGTTCTTC | CASSQGQSSYNEQFF
NA | TRBJ1-6 | TRBV10-3 | NA | 14 | TGTGCCATCAGGTCGGGACAAAATAATTCACCCCTCCACTTT | CAIRSGQNNSPLHF
NA | TRBJ1-5 | TRBV6-5 | TRBD1 | 15 | TGTGCCAGCAGTCTGACAGGGGGAGGCAATCAGCCCCAGCATTTT | CASSLTGGGNQPQHF
once | TRBJ1-2 | TRBV3-1/TRBV3-2 | NA | 15 | TGTGCCAGCAGCCAGGGGGCGGGGGCAGGGTACGGCTACACCTTC | CASSQGAGAGYGYTF
NA | TRBJ1-2 | TRBV6-6 | NA | 18 | TGTGCCAGCAGTCCCGGTGGGATATTACCGGGACATTACTATGGCTACACCTTC | CASSPGGILPGHYYGYTF
NA | TRBJ2-1 | TRBV19 | TRBD2 | 19 | TGTGCCAGTAGCACCTATATAACATCTAGCGGGGGGACTTACAATGAGCAGTTCTTC | CASSTYITSSGGTYNEQFF
NA | TRBJ1-2 | TRBV4-1 | TRBD1 | 17 | TGCGCCAGCAGCCAAGAGAGGGCTCTGGGACAGTCCGGCGGCTACACCTTC | CASSQERALGQSGGYTF
few | TRBJ1-2 | TRBV5-1 | TRBD1 | 17 | TGCGCCAGCAGCTTGGGCTGGGGACAGGGGGCCTTAATAGACTACACCTTC | CASSLGWGQGALIDYTF
once | TRBJ1-5 | TRBV27 | NA | 15 | TGTGCCAGCAGCACAGAAAGGGGGGGGTGGCAGCCCCAGCATTTT | CASSTERGGWQPQHF
NA | TRBJ1-6 | TRBV30 | NA | 13 | TGTGCCTGGAGTACACAGCCTCTTTCACCCCTCCACTTT | CAWSTQPLSPLHF
NA | TRBJ2-4 | TRBV3-1/TRBV3-2 | NA | 15 | TGTGCCAGCAGCCAACCCGGACTAGCCAAAAACATTCAGTACTTC | CASSQPGLAKNIQYF
once | TRBJ2-1 | TRBV11-2 | TRBD2 | 15 | TGTGCCAGCAGCTCCCAGCGGGGTTCCTACAATGAGCAGTTCTTC | CASSSQRGSYNEQFF
NA | TRBJ1-2 | TRBV19 | TRBD1 | 14 | TGTGCCAGTACCCCCAACGACAGGGGCTATGGCTACACCTTC | CASTPNDRGYGYTF
NA | TRBJ1-1 | TRBV5-8 | NA | 17 | TGTGCCAGCAGCTTGAACGTGGCACCAACTAGGAACACTGAAGCTTTCTTT | CASSLNVAPTRNTEAFF
NA | TRBJ1-5 | TRBV12-3/TRBV12-4 | NA | 13 | TGTGCCAGCAGTCCTTACGGCCCGGGGATCCAGCATTTT | CASSPYGPGIQHF
NA | TRBJ1-2 | TRBV30 | NA | 13 | TGTGCCGGGAACCAGGGTTTTGTGAAGGGCTACACCTTC | CAGNQGFVKGYTF
NA | TRBJ2-5 | TRBV12-5 | NA | 16 | TGTGCTAGTGGTTTGGTACTCGGTGCGGAACAAGAGACCCAGTACTTC | CASGLVLGAEQETQYF
NA | TRBJ1-1 | TRBV10-3 | NA | 12 | TGTGCCATCAGTGAGTCGGGGCAAAGAGCTTTCTTT | CAISESGQRAFF
NA | TRBJ2-6 | TRBV6-2/TRBV6-3 | TRBD1 | 17 | TGTGCCAGCAGCTCACTTCAGACAGGGGTCGGGGCCAACGTCCTGACTTTC | CASSSLQTGVGANVLTF
NA | TRBJ1-1 | TRBV6-5 | NA | 11 | TGTGCCAGCAATGTGGGGGGGCAAGCTTTCTTT | CASNVGGQAFF
NA | TRBJ2-1 | TRBV5-4 | NA | 16 | TGTGCCAGCAGCTTGGGTAGCGGTAGCTCCTACAATGAGCAGTTCTTC | CASSLGSGSSYNEQFF
once | TRBJ1-1 | TRBV3-1/TRBV3-2 | NA | 13 | TGTGCCAGCAGCCAGGGAGGGGGCACTGAAGCTTTCTTT | CASSQGGGTEAFF
NA | TRBJ2-1 | TRBV6-5 | TRBD1 | 14 | TGTGCCAGCAGGCGCCGGGACAGGGACCAAGGGCAGTTCTTC | CASRRRDRDQGQFF
NA | TRBJ1-6 | TRBV7-8 | TRBD1 | 15 | TGTGCCACCCGGGACAGTGAATTCTATAATTCACCCCTCCACTTT | CATRDSEFYNSPLHF
NA | TRBJ1-2 | TRBV29-1 | TRBD1 | 14 | TGCAGCGTGGGACAGACGAATTATAACTATGGCTACACCTTC | CSVGQTNYNYGYTF
NA | TRBJ1-5 | TRBV7-4 | NA | 17 | TGTGCCAGCAGCCAACAAGACTCGGGGGGCGGTTGTCAGCCCCAGCATTTT | CASSQQDSGGGCQPQHF
NA | TRBJ2-3 | TRBV11-2 | TRBD2 | 17 | TGTGCCAGCAGCCCCCCGGGACTAGCGATTAGAACAGATACGCAGTATTTT | CASSPPGLAIRTDTQYF
NA | TRBJ2-1 | TRBV19 | TRBD1 | 15 | TGTGCCAGTAGTATTAATGGACAGGTCTACAATGAGCAGTTCTTC | CASSINGQVYNEQFF
NA | TRBJ1-5 | TRBV9 | NA | 14 | TGTGCCAGCAGTGCTTCGGGAGGGGGTCAGCCCCAGCATTTT | CASSASGGGQPQHF